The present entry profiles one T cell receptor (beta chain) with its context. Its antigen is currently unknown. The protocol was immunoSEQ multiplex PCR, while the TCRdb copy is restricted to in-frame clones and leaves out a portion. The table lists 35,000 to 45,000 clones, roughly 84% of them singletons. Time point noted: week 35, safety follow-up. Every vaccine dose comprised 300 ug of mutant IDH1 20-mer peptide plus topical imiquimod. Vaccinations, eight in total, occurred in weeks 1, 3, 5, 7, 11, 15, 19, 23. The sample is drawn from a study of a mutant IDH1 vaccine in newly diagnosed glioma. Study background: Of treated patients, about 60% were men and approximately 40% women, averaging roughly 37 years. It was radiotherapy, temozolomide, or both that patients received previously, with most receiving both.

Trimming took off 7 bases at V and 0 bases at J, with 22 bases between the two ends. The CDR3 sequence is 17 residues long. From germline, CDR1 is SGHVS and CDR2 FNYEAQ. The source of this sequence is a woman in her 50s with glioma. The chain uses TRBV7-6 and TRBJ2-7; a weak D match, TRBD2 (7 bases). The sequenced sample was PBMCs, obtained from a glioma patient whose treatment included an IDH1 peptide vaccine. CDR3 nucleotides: TGTGCCAGCACCAACCCCTATGGGGGGGCTAACTCCTACGAGCAGTACTTC. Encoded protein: CASTNPYGGANSYEQYF.